This T cell receptor beta chain is from a study of early T cells in non-severe SARS-CoV-2 infection. About the study: Alpha and beta chains were unpaired, from unsorted whole-blood bulk RNA.

V was trimmed by 5 bases and J by 6 bases, leaving 14 bases between them. The germline V gene encodes CDR1 MNHNY and CDR2 SVGAGI (reference sequence). The CDR3 covers 13 residues. Individual cDNA molecules were tagged with unique molecular identifiers. In TCRdb, the 5' RACE reads were re-called with MiXCR into one record per CDR3 protein. The table includes some 38,000 distinct CDR3 sequences, roughly 4.5% detected once. Of note for this clonotype: Antigen: not known.

Overall study results and limits: VDJdb matching favored anti-spike CD8 responses, missing private and CD4 specificities.

Material: whole blood. The chain combines TRBV6-6 with TRBJ2-7; D remains ambiguous. This TCR came from an adult who was a healthcare worker with PCR-confirmed SARS-CoV-2 infection or an uninfected control (not recorded which). This CDR3 is CASSTQTALEQYF. CDR3 nucleotides: TGTGCCAGCAGTACCCAGACCGCTCTCGAGCAGTACTTC.